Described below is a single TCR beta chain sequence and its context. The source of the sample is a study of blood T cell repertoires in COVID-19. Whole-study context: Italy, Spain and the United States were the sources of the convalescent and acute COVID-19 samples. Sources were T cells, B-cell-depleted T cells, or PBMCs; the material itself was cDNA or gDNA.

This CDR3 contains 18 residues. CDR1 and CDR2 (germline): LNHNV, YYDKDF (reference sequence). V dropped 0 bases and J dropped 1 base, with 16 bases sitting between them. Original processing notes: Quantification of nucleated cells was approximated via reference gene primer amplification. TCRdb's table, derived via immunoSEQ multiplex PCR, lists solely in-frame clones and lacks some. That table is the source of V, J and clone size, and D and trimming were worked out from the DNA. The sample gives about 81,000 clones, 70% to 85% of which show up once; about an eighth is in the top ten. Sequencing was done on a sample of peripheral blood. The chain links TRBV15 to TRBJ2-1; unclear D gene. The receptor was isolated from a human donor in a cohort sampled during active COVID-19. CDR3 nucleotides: TGTGCCACCAGCAGAGATCGACCAGGCGATTTTTCCTACAATGAGCAGTTCTTC. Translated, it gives CATSRDRPGDFSYNEQFF. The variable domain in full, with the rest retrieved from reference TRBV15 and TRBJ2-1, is DAMVIQNPRYQVTQFGKPVTLSCSQTLNHNVMYWYQQKSSQAPKLLFHYYDKDFNNEADTPDNFQSRRPNTSFCFLDIRSPGLGDTAMYLCATSRDRPGDFSYNEQFFGPGTRLTVL.